Presented here are 13 T cell receptor beta chains from one specimen sequenced in a study of T cell responses to AZD1222 COVID-19 vaccine. Clones were sequenced by immunoSEQ multiplex PCR, and TCRdb holds only the in-frame ones, with some missing. The data show some 150,000 clones, with around 88% seen just once and around 16% held by the top ten. Specimen: peripheral blood, collected on day 0 of AZD1222 vaccination. Receptors were obtained from an adult in good health.

This rearrangement joins TRBV2 to TRBJ1-4; D possibly corresponds to TRBD1 (5 bases). The CDR3 contains 14 residues. The germline gives CDR1 SNHLY, CDR2 FYNNEI. The V gene lost 2 bases and the J gene lost 8 bases, with 12 bases spanning the gap. CDR3 sequence: CASSESGAGEKLFF. Written as DNA, the CDR3 is TGTGCCAGCAGTGAAAGTGGGGCAGGGGAAAAACTGTTTTTT.

The table lists this clone with a few counts. The chain employs TRBV2 and TRBJ1-5; 9 bases map to TRBD1. The CDR3 loop spans 15 amino acids. The V gene's germline CDR1 is SNHLY and CDR2 FYNNEI. V shed 8 bases, J shed 2 bases, and the junction held 7 bases outside the gene matches. This CDR3 is CASHTGGDGNQPQHF. The CDR3 coding sequence is TGTGCCAGCCATACAGGGGGCGACGGCAATCAGCCCCAGCATTTT.

The genes are TRBV18 and TRBJ2-5, with D maybe TRBD2 (6 bases). CDR3 size: 14 residues. V was pared by 2 bases and J by 12 bases, with 19 bases between. Germline values: CDR1 KGHSH, CDR2 LQKENI. In DNA form, the CDR3 reads TGTGCCAGCTCACCATCCTCGGGACTCCCGCCGGAGTACTTC. Its protein is CASSPSSGLPPEYF.

The chain is built from TRBV7-2 and TRBJ1-2, with D hard to call. This CDR3 is built from 16 residues. Germline V CDR1 and CDR2: SGHTA, FQGNSA. V was clipped by 1 base and J by 4 bases, with 16 bases between them. The CDR3 region has the DNA TGTGCCAGCAGCTTAGGGGCTCCAGGCTCAGGCTATGGCTACACCTTC. Its protein is CASSLGAPGSGYGYTF.

This clone is a singleton in its sample. The chain employs TRBV19 and TRBJ1-4, with a tentative D call TRBD1 (5 bases). Trimming shortened V by 6 bases and J by 5 bases, and 10 bases separated the two germline ends. Germline values: CDR1 LNHDA, CDR2 SQIVND (reference sequence). The CDR3 length is 13 residues. The CDR3 DNA sequence: TGTGCCAGTAGATGGGGGTCCAATGAAAAACTGTTTTTT. Translating gives CASRWGSNEKLFF.

The chain employs TRBV11-2 and TRBJ1-6; 7 nucleotides align to TRBD1. Germline CDR1 reads SGHAT; CDR2 reads FQNNGV. J gave up 7 bases and V 1 base, and 7 bases lay outside the gene matches. CDR3 length: 16 residues. CDR3 sequence: CASSLVSEGANSPLHF. The DNA of the CDR3 is TGTGCCAGCAGCTTAGTGAGTGAGGGGGCAAATTCACCCCTCCACTTT.

The chain uses TRBV6-1 and TRBJ1-2, with 7 bases identical to TRBD1. Looked up from germline, CDR1 is MNHNS and CDR2 is SASEGT. Unmatched junction bases numbered 7, after V lost 1 base and J lost 5 bases. The CDR3 runs 15 residues. The chain's CDR3 is CASSEERGGLYGYTF. In nucleotides, the CDR3 is TGTGCCAGCAGTGAAGAGAGAGGGGGCCTGTATGGCTACACCTTC.

The chain joins TRBV6-2 or TRBV6-3 to TRBJ1-5; 11 nucleotides agree with TRBD1. Germline V CDR1 and CDR2: MNHEY, SVGEGT. The V segment lost 3 bases and the J segment 2 bases; nucleotides outside the gene matches: 18. The CDR3 loop spans 21 amino acids. CDR3: CASSYRTGGGRYVRGNQPQHF. The CDR3 DNA reads TGTGCCAGCAGTTATCGGACAGGGGGCGGGCGGTACGTCCGTGGCAATCAGCCCCAGCATTTT.

This sequence joins TRBV9 and TRBJ1-6; D unresolved. Trimming shortened V by 0 bases and J by 11 bases, and 15 bases separated the two germline ends. There are 15 residues in the CDR3. Germline lookup yields CDR1 SGDLS and CDR2 YYNGEE. The CDR3, as DNA: TGTGCCAGCAGCGTAGCGAACAGCGCCATTGCACCCCTCCACTTT. This encodes CASSVANSAIAPLHF. Drawing the rest from reference TRBV9 and TRBJ1-6, the complete variable domain is DSGVTQTPKHLITATGQRVTLRCSPRSGDLSVYWYQQSLDQGLQFLIQYYNGEERAKGNILERFSAQQFPDLHSELNLSSLELGDSALYFCASSVANSAIAPLHFGNGTRLTVT.

The J gene is TRBJ1-1, the V gene TRBV5-3; 9 bases map to TRBD1. TRBV5-3 is given ORF status, its function remaining uncertain. The CDR3 sequence is 15 residues long. Germline trimming cut 4 bases from V and 4 bases from J; bases unmatched to any gene: 8. CDR3 residues: CARSNGTGRSTEAFF. In nucleotides, the CDR3 is TGTGCCAGAAGCAACGGGACAGGGAGGAGCACTGAAGCTTTCTTT.

The chain combines TRBV3-1 (or the pseudogene TRBV3-2) with TRBJ1-2; D gene ambiguous. Germline CDR1 reads LGHDT; CDR2 reads YNNKEL (reference sequence). This CDR3 has 13 residues. The V end lost 3 bases, the J end lost 1 base, and 6 bases lay between the germline ends. The CDR3 DNA reads as TGTGCCAGCAGCCAGGGAATTAACTATGGCTACACCTTC. Protein product: CASSQGINYGYTF.

The rearrangement uses TRBV4-1 and TRBJ2-1; TRBD2 might be the D (6 bases). CDR1 is MGHRA and CDR2 is YSYEKL in the germline V gene. This CDR3 is built from 17 residues. Between the trimmed V and J ends, which lost 4 bases and 3 bases, there was a span of 19 bases. In DNA, the CDR3 is TGCGCCAGCAGCCCCGGAAGGAAACGGGGGAACTACAATGAGCAGTTCTTC. It specifies CASSPGRKRGNYNEQFF.

The chain uses TRBV18 and TRBJ1-3, with D possibly TRBD1 on 5 matching bases. The CDR3 sequence is 19 residues long. V lost 3 bases, J lost 2 bases, and 23 bases lay in between. CDR1 and CDR2 (germline): KGHSH, LQKENI. The CDR3 region is CASSPYRSGLSSTGNTIYF. The CDR3 DNA reads TGTGCCAGCTCACCGTATCGGTCAGGGTTGAGTTCTACTGGAAACACCATATATTTT.